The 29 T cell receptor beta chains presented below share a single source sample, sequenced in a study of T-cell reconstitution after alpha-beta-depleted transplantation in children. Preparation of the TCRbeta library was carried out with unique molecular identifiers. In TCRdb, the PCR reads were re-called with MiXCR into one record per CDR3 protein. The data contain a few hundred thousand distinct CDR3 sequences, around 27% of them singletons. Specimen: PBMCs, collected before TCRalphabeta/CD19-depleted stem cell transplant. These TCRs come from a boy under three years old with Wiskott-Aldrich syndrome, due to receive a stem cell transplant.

As DNA, the CDR3 is TGCAGTGCTAGAGACGGAAATAATGAAAAACTGTTTTTT. This translates into CSARDGNNEKLFF. The chain recombines TRBV20-1 with TRBJ1-4, with D uncertain. CDR1 DFQATT and CDR2 SNEGSKA come from the germline V gene (reference sequence). The CDR3 has 13 residues. V was shortened by 0 bases and J by 4 bases, with 6 bases between the two germline ends.

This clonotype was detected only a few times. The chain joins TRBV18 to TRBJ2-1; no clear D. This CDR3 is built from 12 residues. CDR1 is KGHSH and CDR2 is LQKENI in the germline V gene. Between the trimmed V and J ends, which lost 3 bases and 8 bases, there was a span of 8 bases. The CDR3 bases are TGTGCCAGCTCACCCTTAGCCTATGAGCAGTTCTTC. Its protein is CASSPLAYEQFF.

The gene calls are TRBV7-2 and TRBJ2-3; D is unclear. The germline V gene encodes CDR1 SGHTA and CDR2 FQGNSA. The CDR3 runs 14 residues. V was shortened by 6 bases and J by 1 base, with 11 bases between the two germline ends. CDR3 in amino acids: CASSSRVGTDTQYF. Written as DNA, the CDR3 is TGTGCCAGCAGTTCCCGGGTAGGCACAGATACGCAGTATTTT.

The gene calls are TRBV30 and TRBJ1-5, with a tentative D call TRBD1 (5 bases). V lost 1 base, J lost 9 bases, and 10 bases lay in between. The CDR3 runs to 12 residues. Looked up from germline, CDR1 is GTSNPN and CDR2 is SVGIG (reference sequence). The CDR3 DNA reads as TGTGCCTGGAGTGCCCCCGGGGCGCCCCAGCATTTT. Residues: CAWSAPGAPQHF.

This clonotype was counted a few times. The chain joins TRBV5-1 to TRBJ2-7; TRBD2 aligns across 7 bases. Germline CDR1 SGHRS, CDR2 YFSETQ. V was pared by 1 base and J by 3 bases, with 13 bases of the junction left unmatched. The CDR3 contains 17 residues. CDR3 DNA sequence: TGCGCCAGCAGCTTGCAGTGGGGCTCTAGCGGAGTCTACGAGCAGTACTTC. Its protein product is CASSLQWGSSGVYEQYF.

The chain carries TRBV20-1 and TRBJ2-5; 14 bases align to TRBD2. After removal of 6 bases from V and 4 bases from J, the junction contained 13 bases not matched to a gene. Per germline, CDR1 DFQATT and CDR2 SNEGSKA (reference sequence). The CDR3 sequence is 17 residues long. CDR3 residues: CSAPSGTSGSSRETQYF. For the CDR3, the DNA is TGCAGTGCCCCCTCGGGGACTAGCGGGAGTAGTAGAGAGACCCAGTACTTC.

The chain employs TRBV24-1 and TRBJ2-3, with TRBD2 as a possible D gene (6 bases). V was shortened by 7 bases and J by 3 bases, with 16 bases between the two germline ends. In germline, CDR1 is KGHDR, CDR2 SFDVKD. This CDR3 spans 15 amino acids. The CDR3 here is CATSPGRSVTDTQYF. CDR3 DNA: TGTGCCACCAGCCCAGGGAGGAGTGTGACAGATACGCAGTATTTT.

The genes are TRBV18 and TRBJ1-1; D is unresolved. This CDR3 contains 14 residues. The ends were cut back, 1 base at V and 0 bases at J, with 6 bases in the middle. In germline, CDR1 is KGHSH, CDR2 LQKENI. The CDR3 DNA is TGTGCCAGCTCACCACAGAGCATGAACACTGAAGCTTTCTTT. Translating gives CASSPQSMNTEAFF.

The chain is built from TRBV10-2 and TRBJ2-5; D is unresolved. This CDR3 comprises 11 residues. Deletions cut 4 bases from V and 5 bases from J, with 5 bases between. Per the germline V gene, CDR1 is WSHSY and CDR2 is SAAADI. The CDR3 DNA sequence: TGCGCCAGCAGTGCTGCCGAGACCCAGTACTTC. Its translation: CASSAAETQYF.

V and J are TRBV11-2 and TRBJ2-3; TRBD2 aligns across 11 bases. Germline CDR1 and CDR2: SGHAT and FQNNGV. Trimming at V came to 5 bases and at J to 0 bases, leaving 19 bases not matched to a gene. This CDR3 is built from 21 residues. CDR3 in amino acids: CASSPSRVGTSGSPSTDTQYF. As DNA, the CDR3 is TGTGCCAGCAGCCCATCCCGGGTGGGGACTAGCGGAAGCCCTAGCACAGATACGCAGTATTTT.

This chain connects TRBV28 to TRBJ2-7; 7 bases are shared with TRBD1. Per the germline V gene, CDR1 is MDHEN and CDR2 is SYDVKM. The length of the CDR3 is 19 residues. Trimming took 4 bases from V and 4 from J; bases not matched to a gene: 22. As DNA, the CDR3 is TGTGCCAGCAGTTCCTTATTTGGCCCGAACACAGGGGCTTTTTACGAGCAGTACTTC. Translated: CASSSLFGPNTGAFYEQYF.

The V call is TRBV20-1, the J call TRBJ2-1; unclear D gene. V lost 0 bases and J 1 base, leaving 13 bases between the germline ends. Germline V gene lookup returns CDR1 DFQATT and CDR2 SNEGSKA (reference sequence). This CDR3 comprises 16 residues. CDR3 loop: CSARETFVMSYNEQFF. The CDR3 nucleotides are TGCAGTGCTAGAGAGACTTTCGTAATGTCCTACAATGAGCAGTTCTTC.

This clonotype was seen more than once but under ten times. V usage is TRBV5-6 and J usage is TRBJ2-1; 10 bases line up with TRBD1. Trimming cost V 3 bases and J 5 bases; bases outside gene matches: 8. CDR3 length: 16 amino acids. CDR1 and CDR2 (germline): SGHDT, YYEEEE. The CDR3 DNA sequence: TGTGCCAGCAGCTACTACCGGGACAGGGGACACAATGAGCAGTTCTTC. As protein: CASSYYRDRGHNEQFF.

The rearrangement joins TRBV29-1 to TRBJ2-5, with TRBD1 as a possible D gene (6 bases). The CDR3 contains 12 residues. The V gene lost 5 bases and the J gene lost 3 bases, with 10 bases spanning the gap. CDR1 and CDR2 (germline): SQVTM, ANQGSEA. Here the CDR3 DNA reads TGCAGCGTTCCCAGGGGAAAAGAGACCCAGTACTTC. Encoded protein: CSVPRGKETQYF. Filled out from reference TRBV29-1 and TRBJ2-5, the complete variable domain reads SAVISQKPSRDICQRGTSLTIQCQVDSQVTMMFWYRQQPGQSLTLIATANQGSEATYESGFVIDKFPISRPNLTFSTLTVSNMSPEDSSIYLCSVPRGKETQYFGPGTRLLVL.

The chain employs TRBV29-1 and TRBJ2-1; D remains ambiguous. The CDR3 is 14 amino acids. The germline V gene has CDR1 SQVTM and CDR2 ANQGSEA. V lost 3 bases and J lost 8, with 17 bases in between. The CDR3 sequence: CSVDPAWSIDEQFF. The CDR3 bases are TGCAGCGTTGACCCCGCCTGGAGTATCGATGAGCAGTTCTTC.

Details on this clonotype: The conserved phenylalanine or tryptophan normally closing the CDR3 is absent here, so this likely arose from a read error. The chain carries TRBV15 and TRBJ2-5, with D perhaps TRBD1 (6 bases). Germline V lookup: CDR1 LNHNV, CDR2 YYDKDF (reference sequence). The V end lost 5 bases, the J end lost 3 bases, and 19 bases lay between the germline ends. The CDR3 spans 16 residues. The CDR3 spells CATSVAHRASKETQYS. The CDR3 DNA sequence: TGTGCCACCAGCGTGGCGCACAGGGCCTCAAAAGAGACCCAGTACTCC.

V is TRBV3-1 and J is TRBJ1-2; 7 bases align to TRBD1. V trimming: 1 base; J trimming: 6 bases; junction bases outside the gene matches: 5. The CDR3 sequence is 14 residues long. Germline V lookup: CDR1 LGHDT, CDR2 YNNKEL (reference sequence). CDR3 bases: TGTGCCAGCAGCCAAGGACAGGGACTCGATGGCTACACCTTC. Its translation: CASSQGQGLDGYTF. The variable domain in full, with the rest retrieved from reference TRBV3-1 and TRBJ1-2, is DTAVSQTPKYLVTQMGNDKSIKCEQNLGHDTMYWYKQDSKKFLKIMFSYNNKELIINETVPNRFSPKSPDKAHLNLHINSLELGDSAVYFCASSQGQGLDGYTFGSGTRLTVV.

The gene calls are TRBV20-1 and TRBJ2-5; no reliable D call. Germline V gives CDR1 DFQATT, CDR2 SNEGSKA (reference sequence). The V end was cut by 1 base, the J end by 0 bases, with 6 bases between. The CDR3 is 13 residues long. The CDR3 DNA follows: TGCAGTGCTAGAGCCCAGTACCAAGAGACCCAGTACTTC. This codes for CSARAQYQETQYF.

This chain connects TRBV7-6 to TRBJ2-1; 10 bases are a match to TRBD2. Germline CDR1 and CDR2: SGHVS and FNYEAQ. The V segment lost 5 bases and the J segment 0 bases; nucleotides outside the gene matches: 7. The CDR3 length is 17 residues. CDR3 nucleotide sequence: TGTGCCAGCAGCAAGAAGGGACTAGCGAACTCCTACAATGAGCAGTTCTTC. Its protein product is CASSKKGLANSYNEQFF.

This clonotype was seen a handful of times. The CDR3 is CSASVVIGQETQYF. CDR3 DNA sequence: TGCAGTGCTAGCGTCGTCATCGGACAAGAGACCCAGTACTTC. The genes are TRBV20-1 and TRBJ2-5; no clear D. From germline, CDR1 is DFQATT and CDR2 SNEGSKA (reference sequence). V lost 3 bases to trimming and J lost 2 bases, with 13 bases between them. CDR3 length: 14 amino acids.

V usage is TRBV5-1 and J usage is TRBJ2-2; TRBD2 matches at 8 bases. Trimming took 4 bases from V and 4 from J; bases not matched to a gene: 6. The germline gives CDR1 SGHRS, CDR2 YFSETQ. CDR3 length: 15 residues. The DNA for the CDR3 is TGCGCCAGCAGCGCCCCGGGACTAGTCACCGGGGAGCTGTTTTTT. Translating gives CASSAPGLVTGELFF.

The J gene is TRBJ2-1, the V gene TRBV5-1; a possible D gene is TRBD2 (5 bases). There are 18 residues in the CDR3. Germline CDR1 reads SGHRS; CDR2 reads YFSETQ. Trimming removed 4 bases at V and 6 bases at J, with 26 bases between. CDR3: CASSPLTRARGGSNEQFF. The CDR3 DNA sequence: TGCGCCAGCAGCCCCCTCACGAGGGCCCGAGGTGGGAGCAATGAGCAGTTCTTC.

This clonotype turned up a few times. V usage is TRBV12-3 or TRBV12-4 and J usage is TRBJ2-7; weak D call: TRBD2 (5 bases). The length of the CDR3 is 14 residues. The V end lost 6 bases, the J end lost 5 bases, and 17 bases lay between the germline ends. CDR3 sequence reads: CASRVDGLLNEQYF. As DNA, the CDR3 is TGTGCCAGCAGGGTCGACGGACTTCTGAACGAGCAGTACTTC.

CDR3 protein: CASSLDPRAYEQYF. CDR3 DNA sequence: TGCGCCAGCAGCTTGGACCCAAGGGCCTACGAGCAGTACTTC. V gene TRBV5-1 combines with J gene TRBJ2-7; D remains unclear. Per the germline V gene, CDR1 is SGHRS and CDR2 is YFSETQ. V lost 0 bases and J 2 bases, leaving 9 bases between the germline ends. The CDR3 is 14 residues long.

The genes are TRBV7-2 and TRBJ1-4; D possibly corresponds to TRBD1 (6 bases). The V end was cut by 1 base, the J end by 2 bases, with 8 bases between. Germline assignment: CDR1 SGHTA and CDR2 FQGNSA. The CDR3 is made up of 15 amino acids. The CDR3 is CASSLGGPTNEKLFF. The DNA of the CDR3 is TGTGCCAGCAGCTTAGGGGGGCCTACTAATGAAAAACTGTTTTTT.

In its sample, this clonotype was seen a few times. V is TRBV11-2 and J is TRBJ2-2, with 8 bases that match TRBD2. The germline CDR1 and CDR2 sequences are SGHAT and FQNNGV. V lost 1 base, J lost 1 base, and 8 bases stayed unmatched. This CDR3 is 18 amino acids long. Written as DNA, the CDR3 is TGTGCCAGCAGCTTAGGGGCTAGCGGGCGGAAGAACACCGGGGAGCTGTTTTTT. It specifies CASSLGASGRKNTGELFF.

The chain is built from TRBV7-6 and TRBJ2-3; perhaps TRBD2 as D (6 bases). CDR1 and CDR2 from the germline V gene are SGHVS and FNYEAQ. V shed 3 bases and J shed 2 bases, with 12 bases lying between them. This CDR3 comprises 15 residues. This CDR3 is CASSFFSGTTDTQYF. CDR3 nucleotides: TGTGCCAGCAGCTTTTTTAGCGGCACCACAGATACGCAGTATTTT. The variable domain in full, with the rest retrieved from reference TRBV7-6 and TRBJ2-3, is GAGVSQSPRYKVTKRGQDVALRCDPISGHVSLYWYRQALGQGPEFLTYFNYEAQQDKSGLPNDRFSAERPEGSISTLTIQRTEQRDSAMYRCASSFFSGTTDTQYFGPGTRLTVL.

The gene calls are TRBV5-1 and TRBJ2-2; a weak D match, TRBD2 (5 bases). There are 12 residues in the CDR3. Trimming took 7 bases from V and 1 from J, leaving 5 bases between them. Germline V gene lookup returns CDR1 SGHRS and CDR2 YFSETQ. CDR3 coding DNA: TGCGCCAGCGGGAGGAACACCGGGGAGCTGTTTTTT. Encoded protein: CASGRNTGELFF.

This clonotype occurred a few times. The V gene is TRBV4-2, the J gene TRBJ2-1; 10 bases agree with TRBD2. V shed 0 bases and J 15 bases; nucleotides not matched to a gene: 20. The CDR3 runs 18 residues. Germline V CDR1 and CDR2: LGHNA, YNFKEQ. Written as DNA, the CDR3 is TGTGCCAGCAGCCAAGAGAAGTCAGCGGGACTAGCGATATCCTTCGCGTTCTTC. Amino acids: CASSQEKSAGLAISFAFF.